Listed here are 21 T cell receptor beta chains from one sample, sequenced in a study of identical twins. One entry per CDR3 protein, called by TCRdb with MiXCR from the 5' RACE reads. Among hundreds of thousands of distinct CDR3 sequences listed, around 12% were seen once. These data were also filed under a second study, of yellow fever vaccine responses in identical twins.

Sequenced sample: PBMCs. All receptors derive from a woman between 18 and 30 years old in good health.

This clonotype showed up many times. The rearrangement uses TRBV7-9 and TRBJ2-7; the D gene is possibly TRBD1 (5 bases). Germline V gene lookup returns CDR1 SEHNR and CDR2 FQNEAQ (reference sequence). Trimming left V 2 bases short and J 7 bases short, with 15 bases between. The CDR3 extends over 14 amino acids. The CDR3 DNA follows: TGTGCCAGCAGCTTACAGGGCAACCCCCTGGAGCAGTACTTC. Protein product: CASSLQGNPLEQYF.

For this clonotype: The limits of the CDR3 on the DNA are not certain, so only TCRdb's listed CDR3 is given. J is TRBJ2-1 and V is TRBV7-5; the D call TRBD1 from the table was never checked on the DNA. TRBV7-5 is a known pseudogene. Counting both end residues, the CDR3 totals 15 amino acids. The CDR3 spells CISVSEGQGNNEQFF.

This chain uses TRBV24-1 with TRBJ2-1; D uncertain. Trimming removed 5 bases from V and 9 bases from J, with 7 bases in between. CDR3 length equals 11 residues. The germline V gene has CDR1 KGHDR and CDR2 SFDVKD. CDR3 region: CATSVKFEQFF. In nucleotides, the CDR3 is TGTGCCACCAGTGTTAAATTTGAGCAGTTCTTC.

The rearrangement joins TRBV3-1 to TRBJ2-5; D not resolved. Trimming stripped 2 bases from V and 2 bases from J, with 30 bases between. This CDR3 is 21 amino acids long. CDR1 is LGHDT, CDR2 YNNKEL, per germline (reference sequence). CDR3 DNA sequence: TGTGCCAGCAGCCAACCTCAAGATTATCGTCTTTATTCTTTGGGGCAAGAGACCCAGTACTTC. This sequence encodes CASSQPQDYRLYSLGQETQYF.

This clonotype occurred a few times. The chain joins TRBV7-6 to TRBJ2-7; D not certain. The V gene lost 3 bases and the J gene lost 5 bases, with 20 bases spanning the gap. Germline lookup yields CDR1 SGHVS and CDR2 FNYEAQ. The CDR3 has 16 residues. The CDR3 nucleotides read TGTGCCAGCAGCTTTTCCCCCGCCAACCAGCAGAACGAGCAGTACTTC. Translation: CASSFSPANQQNEQYF.

The rearrangement links TRBV5-6 to TRBJ1-1; a weak D match, TRBD1 (5 bases). The CDR3 has 14 amino acids. Germline V gives CDR1 SGHDT, CDR2 YYEEEE. V was trimmed by 3 bases and J by 0 bases, leaving 9 bases between them. In DNA form, the CDR3 reads TGTGCCAGCAGCTGGGGGTCGATGAACACTGAAGCTTTCTTT. This codes for CASSWGSMNTEAFF.

The gene calls are TRBV5-4 and TRBJ2-7; TRBD2 aligns across 12 bases. The V gene end was trimmed by 4 bases and the J gene end by 5 bases; junction bases not matched to a gene: 7. Germline V gene lookup returns CDR1 SGHNT and CDR2 YYREEE (reference sequence). The CDR3 sequence is 15 residues long. The CDR3 DNA is TGTGCCAGCAGCACGACTAGCGGGAGTGGGGACGAGCAGTACTTC. Protein: CASSTTSGSGDEQYF.

The chain combines TRBV15 with TRBJ2-3; possible D gene TRBD2, 7 bases. The CDR3 totals 16 residues. CDR1 and CDR2 (germline): LNHNV, YYDKDF (reference sequence). V gave up 5 bases and J gave up 0 bases, with 15 bases separating them. The CDR3 DNA sequence: TGTGCCACCAGCCCTGGCGGGGGCGGTAGCACAGATACGCAGTATTTT. This translates into CATSPGGGGSTDTQYF.

This clonotype was counted many times. The genes are TRBV5-1 and TRBJ2-1, with TRBD2 identical over 12 bases. V dropped 6 bases and J dropped 7; count of bases not matched to a gene: 5. This CDR3 is built from 14 residues. CDR1 and CDR2 (germline): SGHRS, YFSETQ. The CDR3 reads CASTRLAGDNEQFF. CDR3 DNA: TGCGCCAGCACGAGACTAGCGGGAGATAATGAGCAGTTCTTC.

This clonotype was recorded at least ten times. This chain joins TRBV19 and TRBJ1-2, with D possibly being TRBD1 (5 bases). This CDR3 contains 16 residues. From germline, CDR1 is LNHDA and CDR2 SQIVND (reference sequence). Trimming took off 4 bases at V and 2 bases at J, with 17 bases between the two ends. CDR3 nucleotides: TGTGCCAGTAGTAGCCCGCCTGGGGCGCGAAACTATGGCTACACCTTC. This gives the protein CASSSPPGARNYGYTF. Supplemented by reference TRBV19 and TRBJ1-2, the full variable domain reads DGGITQSPKYLFRKEGQNVTLSCEQNLNHDAMYWYRQDPGQGLRLIYYSQIVNDFQKGDIAEGYSVSREKKESFPLTVTSAQKNPTAFYLCASSSPPGARNYGYTFGSGTRLTVV.

This clonotype was counted between two and nine times. The chain recombines TRBV15 with TRBJ1-2, with D tentatively TRBD1 (6 bases). Germline V lookup: CDR1 LNHNV, CDR2 YYDKDF (reference sequence). This CDR3 has 14 amino acids. Trimming took off 3 bases at V and 4 bases at J, with 12 bases between the two ends. The CDR3 is CATSSQDRTYGYTF. The CDR3 bases are TGTGCCACCAGCAGCCAAGACAGGACCTATGGCTACACCTTC.

J is TRBJ2-1 and V is TRBV3-1, with 8 positions matching TRBD2. CDR1 is LGHDT and CDR2 is YNNKEL in the germline V gene (reference sequence). The trim removed 2 bases at V and 1 base at J, leaving 10 bases unmatched. CDR3 length equals 18 residues. The CDR3 coding sequence is TGTGCCAGCAGCCAATATCTAGCGGGCCCCCTGTCCTACAATGAGCAGTTCTTC. This gives the protein CASSQYLAGPLSYNEQFF.

The rearrangement links TRBV12-3 or TRBV12-4 to TRBJ2-7; weak D call: TRBD2 (6 bases). V was clipped by 2 bases and J by 1 base, with 9 bases between them. The CDR3 spans 14 residues. The CDR3 here is CASSLRRESYEQYF. CDR3 bases: TGTGCCAGCAGTTTACGGAGGGAGTCCTACGAGCAGTACTTC.

The rearrangement uses TRBV7-6 and TRBJ2-7; D call uncertain. CDR1 is SGHVS, CDR2 FNYEAQ, per germline. CDR3 size: 13 residues. V was cut by 0 bases and J by 5 bases, with 8 bases left in between. CDR3 amino acids: CASSLAGVDEQYV. The CDR3 DNA follows: TGTGCCAGCAGCTTAGCTGGGGTAGACGAGCAGTACGTC.

The rearrangement links TRBV29-1 to TRBJ2-1; weak D call: TRBD2 (6 bases). The CDR3 spans 14 residues. V gave up 7 bases and J gave up 7 bases, with 20 bases separating them. Germline CDR1 is SQVTM and CDR2 is ANQGSEA. CDR3 region: CSGLPAGSRNEQFF. The CDR3 DNA sequence: TGCAGCGGACTCCCAGCGGGTTCCCGGAATGAGCAGTTCTTC.

The chain links TRBV3-1 to TRBJ2-7; D may correspond to TRBD1 or TRBD2 (5 bases each). This CDR3 is 13 amino acids long. V was cut by 1 base and J by 7 bases, with 11 bases left in between. CDR1 and CDR2 (germline): LGHDT, YNNKEL (reference sequence). The CDR3 is CASSQGGGSEQYV. CDR3 DNA: TGTGCCAGCAGCCAAGGTGGGGGTAGTGAGCAGTACGTC.

The rearrangement links TRBV10-2 to TRBJ2-5; TRBD2 matches 8 bases. CDR3 size: 14 residues. Germline values: CDR1 WSHSY, CDR2 SAAADI. V was pared by 4 bases and J by 5 bases, with 6 bases of the junction left unmatched. The CDR3 region has the DNA TGCGCCAGCAGTGGCGGGGGGCCCCCTGAGACCCAGTACTTC. Amino acid sequence: CASSGGGPPETQYF.

This clonotype was counted only a few times. V is TRBV20-1 and J is TRBJ2-4; 11 positions match TRBD2. The ends lost 4 bases at V and 4 bases at J; junction bases unmatched: 15. CDR1 and CDR2 from the germline V gene are DFQATT and SNEGSKA (reference sequence). The CDR3 covers 18 residues. The CDR3 is CSAKGLAGGEGLKNIQYF. The CDR3 nucleotides are TGCAGTGCTAAGGGCCTAGCGGGAGGAGAGGGACTTAAAAACATTCAGTACTTC.

The CDR3 DNA reads as TGTGCCAGCAGGGGGACAGGGGAGTTTAATCAGCCCCAGCATTTT. Translation: CASRGTGEFNQPQHF. The chain couples TRBV28 to TRBJ1-5; TRBD1 agrees at 10 bases. Germline V gene sequence: CDR1 MDHEN, CDR2 SYDVKM. This CDR3 region has 15 residues. J was trimmed by 4 bases and V by 6 bases; bases with no gene match: 6. The full variable domain, rest sourced from reference TRBV28 and TRBJ1-5, is DVKVTQSSRYLVKRTGEKVFLECVQDMDHENMFWYRQDPGLGLRLIYFSYDVKMKEKGDIPEGYSVSREKKERFSLILESASTNQTSMYLCASRGTGEFNQPQHFGDGTRLSIL.

The chain employs TRBV2 and TRBJ2-2, with 13 bases that match TRBD2. Germline lookup yields CDR1 SNHLY and CDR2 FYNNEI. V lost 8 bases, J lost 8 bases, and 14 bases stayed unmatched. This CDR3 contains 17 residues. Written as DNA, the CDR3 is TGTGCCAGCGGACTGTCGTGGAAGGGACTAGCGGGAGGGGAGCTGTTTTTT. This translates into CASGLSWKGLAGGELFF.

This clonotype has ten or more counts. The CDR3 loop reads CASSYSQTGGGSTGELFF. The CDR3 nucleotides are TGTGCCAGCAGTTACTCGCAAACAGGCGGGGGGAGCACCGGGGAGCTGTTTTTT. The rearrangement links TRBV6-5 to TRBJ2-2; 8 bases map to TRBD2. Trimming took 0 bases from V and 4 from J; bases not matched to a gene: 10. The CDR3 spans 18 residues. CDR1 and CDR2 (germline): MNHEY, SVGAGI.